The 32 T cell receptor beta chains in this list originate from one sample, sequenced in a study of blood T cell repertoires in COVID-19. TCRdb's table, derived via immunoSEQ multiplex PCR, lists solely in-frame clones and lacks some. The sample lists approximately 440,000 clones, 90% occurring once. The sequenced material came from PBMCs or T cells enriched from blood (not recorded which). All receptors come from a man aged 18 to 30 who had recovered from COVID-19.

This chain connects TRBV6-6 to TRBJ2-1; 12 nucleotides line up with TRBD2. The germline CDR1 and CDR2 sequences are MNHNY and SVGAGI (reference sequence). Trimming at V came to 2 bases and at J to 7 bases, leaving 0 bases not matched to a gene. The CDR3 sequence is 14 residues long. Here the CDR3 reads CASSYTSGRNEQFF. The CDR3 coding sequence is TGTGCCAGCAGTTACACTAGCGGGAGGAATGAGCAGTTCTTC.

The chain uses TRBV19 and TRBJ1-1; possibly TRBD1 for D (6 bases). Germline loops: CDR1 LNHDA, CDR2 SQIVND (reference sequence). The CDR3 covers 14 residues. V lost 5 bases and J lost 2, with 12 bases in between. The CDR3 nucleotides are TGTGCCAGTAGTTCTCAGGGGTTCAACACTGAAGCTTTCTTT. This sequence encodes CASSSQGFNTEAFF.

V is TRBV5-1 and J is TRBJ2-7; tentatively, D is TRBD1 (6 bases). The CDR3 runs to 13 residues. Germline CDR1 SGHRS, CDR2 YFSETQ. Trimming removed 1 base from V and 5 bases from J, with 10 bases in between. The CDR3, as DNA: TGCGCCAGCAGCTTGACAGGGCTGAACGAGCAGTACTTC. It specifies CASSLTGLNEQYF.

The chain combines TRBV29-1 with TRBJ1-3; possible D gene TRBD1, 5 bases. V was trimmed by 4 bases and J by 6 bases, leaving 16 bases between them. The germline CDR1 and CDR2 sequences are SQVTM and ANQGSEA. CDR3 length equals 14 residues. The CDR3 sequence: CSVASGGGENTIYF. CDR3 DNA: TGCAGCGTTGCGTCGGGGGGTGGGGAAAACACCATATATTTT.

The chain has TRBV9 and TRBJ2-3, with D possibly TRBD2 on 6 matching bases. The CDR3 contains 16 residues. Deletions cut 4 bases from V and 2 bases from J, with 17 bases between. CDR1 is SGDLS, CDR2 YYNGEE, per germline. The chain's CDR3 is CASSPPPGLSTDTQYF. The DNA of the CDR3 is TGTGCCAGCAGCCCACCTCCGGGACTGTCCACAGATACGCAGTATTTT.

The chain has TRBV30 and TRBJ1-4; 7 bases align to TRBD1. The CDR3 runs 11 residues. The V segment lost 8 bases and the J segment 6 bases; nucleotides outside the gene matches: 3. Germline CDR1 and CDR2: GTSNPN and SVGIG (reference sequence). The CDR3 spells CARDRDEKLFF. CDR3 sequence (DNA): TGTGCCAGAGACAGGGATGAAAAACTGTTTTTT. Using reference TRBV30 and TRBJ1-4 for the parts outside the CDR3, the full variable domain is SQTIHQWPATLVQPVGSPLSLECTVEGTSNPNLYWYRQAAGRGLQLLFYSVGIGQISSEVPQNLSASRPQDRQFILSSKKLLLSDSGFYLCARDRDEKLFFGSGTQLSVL.

This clone occurred many times. The V gene is TRBV7-8, the J gene TRBJ1-3, with D perhaps TRBD1 (6 bases). The CDR3 loop spans 15 amino acids. The V end lost 6 bases, the J end lost 3 bases, and 15 bases lay between the germline ends. The germline CDR1 and CDR2 sequences are SGHVS and FQNEAQ. The CDR3 sequence is CASRRTESNGNTIYF. CDR3 nucleotide sequence: TGTGCCAGCAGACGGACAGAGTCCAATGGAAACACCATATATTTT.

V gene TRBV6-5 combines with J gene TRBJ2-7; D is possibly TRBD1 (6 bases). CDR3 length: 15 amino acids. CDR1 and CDR2 from the germline V gene are MNHEY and SVGAGI. V lost 6 bases and J lost 0, with 15 bases in between. CDR3 DNA sequence: TGTGCCAGCAGCCGCGACAGGTTTAGCTCCTACGAGCAGTACTTC. Amino acids: CASSRDRFSSYEQYF.

Notes on this clone: The sample carries other DNA sequences with the same CDR3. This chain connects TRBV11-2 to TRBJ1-1; D gene unclear. Trimming removed 5 bases at V and 3 bases at J, with 4 bases between. The length of the CDR3 is 11 residues. Germline lookup yields CDR1 SGHAT and CDR2 FQNNGV. The CDR3 loop is CASSPYTEAFF. As DNA, the CDR3 is TGTGCCAGCAGCCCCTACACTGAAGCTTTCTTT.

The V gene is TRBV28, the J gene TRBJ1-5, with 7 nucleotides matching TRBD1. The CDR3 is 15 amino acids. Germline assignment: CDR1 MDHEN and CDR2 SYDVKM. V gave up 2 bases and J gave up 6 bases; unmatched junction bases: 7. DNA of the CDR3: TGTGCCAGCAGTTTACCCCAGGGGGTATCTCAGCCCCAGCATTTT. It specifies CASSLPQGVSQPQHF. Full variable domain (rest looked up from reference TRBV28 and TRBJ1-5): DVKVTQSSRYLVKRTGEKVFLECVQDMDHENMFWYRQDPGLGLRLIYFSYDVKMKEKGDIPEGYSVSREKKERFSLILESASTNQTSMYLCASSLPQGVSQPQHFGDGTRLSIL.

The chain uses TRBV7-9 and TRBJ1-3; 7 nucleotides line up with TRBD1. With 5 bases clipped from V and 0 bases from J, the junction kept 10 bases outside the gene matches. This CDR3 region has 17 residues. Germline CDR1 SEHNR, CDR2 FQNEAQ (reference sequence). The CDR3 is CASSPRTGRHSGNTIYF. Written as DNA, the CDR3 is TGTGCCAGCAGCCCGAGGACAGGCAGGCACTCTGGAAACACCATATATTTT.

This chain connects TRBV10-3 to TRBJ1-2; D remains unclear. V shed 8 bases and J shed 2 bases, with 9 bases lying between them. The CDR3 sequence is 12 residues long. CDR1 is ENHRY, CDR2 SYGVKD, per germline. The CDR3 protein is CAILAQNYGYTF. DNA of the CDR3: TGTGCCATCTTAGCCCAGAACTATGGCTACACCTTC.

The chain recombines TRBV3-1 (or the pseudogene TRBV3-2) with TRBJ1-4; 7 bases agree with TRBD1. The CDR3 consists of 14 residues. CDR1 and CDR2 (germline): LGHDT, YNNKEL (reference sequence). Germline trimming cut 4 bases from V and 8 bases from J; bases unmatched to any gene: 7. DNA for the CDR3: TGTGCCAGCAGCCCCGACAGGGTACGCGAAAAACTGTTTTTT. This codes for CASSPDRVREKLFF.

The J gene is TRBJ2-7, the V gene TRBV6-2 or TRBV6-3, with 7 bases aligning to TRBD1. Germline V CDR1 and CDR2: MNHEY, SVGEGT. The length of the CDR3 is 14 residues. V lost 5 bases, J lost 4 bases, and 8 bases stayed unmatched. For the CDR3, the DNA is TGTGCCAGCAGTACCCGGACAGGCAATTACGAGCAGTACTTC. Translation gives CASSTRTGNYEQYF.

This chain joins TRBV27 and TRBJ1-2, with a weak D call TRBD1 (6 bases). Trimming left V 3 bases short and J 4 bases short, with 15 bases between. Germline V gene data show CDR1 as MNHEY and CDR2 as SMNVEV (reference sequence). The CDR3 is 15 residues long. This CDR3 is CASSFGARGGYGYTF. CDR3 DNA sequence: TGTGCCAGCAGTTTCGGGGCAAGAGGGGGCTATGGCTACACCTTC.

The chain couples TRBV11-3 to TRBJ2-5; D might be TRBD1 (6 bases). Germline values: CDR1 SGHNT, CDR2 YENEEA. CDR3 length: 14 residues. V was cut by 4 bases and J by 4 bases, with 13 bases left in between. The CDR3 protein is CASSSTGRGETQYF. The CDR3 DNA follows: TGTGCCAGCAGCTCAACAGGGAGAGGAGAGACCCAGTACTTC.

The rearrangement links TRBV4-1 to TRBJ1-1; D perhaps matches TRBD1 (5 bases). V lost 3 bases to trimming and J lost 1 base, with 9 bases between them. CDR1 and CDR2 from the germline V gene are MGHRA and YSYEKL. The CDR3 has 14 amino acids. The CDR3 region has the DNA TGCGCCAGCAGCCATCCGACAGCGAACACTGAAGCTTTCTTT. Protein product: CASSHPTANTEAFF.

This clone appeared once. The chain recombines TRBV30 with TRBJ2-1; the D gene is possibly TRBD1 (5 bases). V gave up 3 bases and J gave up 7 bases, with 13 bases separating them. CDR3 length: 13 amino acids. CDR1 is GTSNPN and CDR2 is SVGIG in the germline V gene (reference sequence). The CDR3 is CAWSVTRENEQFF. CDR3 DNA: TGTGCCTGGAGCGTCACCAGGGAAAATGAGCAGTTCTTC.

The chain recombines TRBV27 with TRBJ1-1, with D possibly TRBD1 on 5 matching bases. V was pared by 1 base and J by 0 bases, with 9 bases between. This CDR3 has 15 amino acids. Germline V gene data show CDR1 as MNHEY and CDR2 as SMNVEV (reference sequence). CDR3 protein: CASSLFDSMNTEAFF. Written as DNA, the CDR3 is TGTGCCAGCAGTTTATTTGACAGCATGAACACTGAAGCTTTCTTT.

The V call is TRBV4-2, the J call TRBJ2-7, with 13 bases that match TRBD2. Trimming took 2 bases from V and 5 from J; bases not matched to a gene: 6. The CDR3 loop spans 16 amino acids. CDR1 LGHNA and CDR2 YNFKEQ come from the germline V gene. The DNA of the CDR3 is TGTGCCAGCAGCCAACTTACTAGCGGGAGGGCCGACGAGCAGTACTTC. Encoded protein: CASSQLTSGRADEQYF.

V usage is TRBV19 and J usage is TRBJ2-2; 10 bases fit TRBD2. Germline V gene lookup returns CDR1 LNHDA and CDR2 SQIVND (reference sequence). Trimming cost V 5 bases and J 7 bases; bases outside gene matches: 10. The CDR3 length is 16 residues. The CDR3 sequence: CASSQPSGGAGGELFF. For the CDR3, the DNA is TGTGCCAGTAGTCAACCCAGCGGGGGGGCCGGCGGGGAGCTGTTTTTT.

The chain links TRBV24-1 to TRBJ1-3; no definite D call. The CDR3 consists of 13 residues. V lost 6 bases, J lost 0 bases, and 5 bases lay in between. CDR1 is KGHDR and CDR2 is SFDVKD in the germline V gene. The CDR3 DNA is TGTGCCACCAGTCTAAGCTCTGGAAACACCATATATTTT. Translated, it gives CATSLSSGNTIYF.

The chain links TRBV5-1 to TRBJ2-7, with D perhaps TRBD1 (5 bases). The CDR3 covers 14 residues. V was trimmed by 0 bases and J by 4 bases, leaving 11 bases between them. CDR1 is SGHRS and CDR2 is YFSETQ in the germline V gene. The chain's CDR3 is CASSLEGMVYEQYF. The CDR3 bases are TGCGCCAGCAGCTTGGAGGGGATGGTATACGAGCAGTACTTC.

DNA of the CDR3: TGCGCCAGCAGCGAGGCTTTTGTGGCCCCTGGAAACACCATATATTTT. It specifies CASSEAFVAPGNTIYF. The V gene is TRBV5-1, the J gene TRBJ1-3; no firm D call. This CDR3 has 16 amino acids. CDR1 is SGHRS, CDR2 YFSETQ, per germline. V lost 4 bases to trimming and J lost 2 bases, with 16 bases between them. The whole variable domain, remainder taken from reference TRBV5-1 and TRBJ1-3, is KAGVTQTPRYLIKTRGQQVTLSCSPISGHRSVSWYQQTPGQGLQFLFEYFSETQRNKGNFPGRFSGRQFSNSRSEMNVSTLELGDSALYLCASSEAFVAPGNTIYFGEGSWLTVV.

The rearrangement links TRBV2 to TRBJ2-7; D is perhaps TRBD1 (5 bases). The germline V gene encodes CDR1 SNHLY and CDR2 FYNNEI. Trimming removed 7 bases at V and 4 bases at J, with 14 bases between. This CDR3 contains 13 residues. CDR3 bases: TGTGCCAGCACCATGGACAAGCTATACGAGCAGTACTTC. Encoded protein: CASTMDKLYEQYF.

The chain is built from TRBV6-5 and TRBJ2-7, with 7 bases aligning to TRBD1. The CDR3 extends over 15 amino acids. J gave up 3 bases and V 6 bases, and 11 bases lay outside the gene matches. The V gene's germline CDR1 is MNHEY and CDR2 SVGAGI. CDR3 loop: CASSPKPGQIYEQYF. The CDR3 region has the DNA TGTGCCAGCAGCCCCAAACCGGGACAGATCTACGAGCAGTACTTC.

The chain uses TRBV19 and TRBJ1-1; 8 positions agree with TRBD1. The trim removed 6 bases at V and 1 base at J, leaving 4 bases unmatched. The CDR3 extends over 14 amino acids. CDR1 is LNHDA, CDR2 SQIVND, per germline (reference sequence). CDR3 loop: CASSRDRKNTEAFF. CDR3 DNA sequence: TGTGCCAGTAGCCGGGACAGGAAGAACACTGAAGCTTTCTTT.

The V and J genes are TRBV5-1 and TRBJ2-5, with a weak D call TRBD2 (5 bases). Trimming left V 2 bases short and J 3 bases short, with 11 bases between. The CDR3 contains 14 residues. Germline lookup yields CDR1 SGHRS and CDR2 YFSETQ. DNA of the CDR3: TGCGCCAGCAGCTTTATTCCGGGAAAAGAGACCCAGTACTTC. Translated, it gives CASSFIPGKETQYF.

The chain recombines TRBV28 with TRBJ1-4; 8 positions match TRBD1. V was pared by 2 bases and J by 10 bases, with 9 bases of the junction left unmatched. The V gene's germline CDR1 is MDHEN and CDR2 SYDVKM. This CDR3 spans 15 amino acids. The CDR3 reads CASSLRLGQGGKLFF. For the CDR3, the DNA is TGTGCCAGCAGTTTACGCCTTGGACAGGGAGGAAAACTGTTTTTT.

The chain recombines TRBV19 with TRBJ2-7; 8 bases line up with TRBD2. V dropped 8 bases and J dropped 5; count of bases not matched to a gene: 11. The germline CDR1 and CDR2 sequences are LNHDA and SQIVND (reference sequence). CDR3 size: 14 residues. The CDR3 DNA sequence: TGTGCCAGTGGCTCCACTAGCGGATCCCACGAGCAGTACTTC. This gives the protein CASGSTSGSHEQYF.

The CDR3 bases are TGTGCCAGCAGCTCGGAGGGCAAGAACACTGAAGCTTTCTTT. This gives the protein CASSSEGKNTEAFF. The chain carries TRBV11-3 and TRBJ1-1, with D hard to call. The germline CDR1 and CDR2 sequences are SGHNT and YENEEA. Trimming took 4 bases from V and 1 from J, leaving 10 bases between them. The CDR3 runs to 14 residues.

For the CDR3, the DNA is TGTGCCAGCAGCTTACTTGGTCTTCCGGGAGTCTCTGGAAACACCATATATTTT. This codes for CASSLLGLPGVSGNTIYF. The rearrangement links TRBV7-9 to TRBJ1-3; D unclear. The CDR3 is made up of 18 amino acids. V was pared by 2 bases and J by 0 bases, with 17 bases between. Germline CDR1 and CDR2: SEHNR and FQNEAQ (reference sequence).